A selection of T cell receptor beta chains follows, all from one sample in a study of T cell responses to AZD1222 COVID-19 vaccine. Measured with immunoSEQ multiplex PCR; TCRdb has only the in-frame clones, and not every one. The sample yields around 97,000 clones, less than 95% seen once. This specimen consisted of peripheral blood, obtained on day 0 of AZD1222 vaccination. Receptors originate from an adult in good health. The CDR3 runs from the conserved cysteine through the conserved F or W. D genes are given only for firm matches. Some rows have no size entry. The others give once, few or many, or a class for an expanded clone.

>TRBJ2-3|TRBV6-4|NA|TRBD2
CASSELAGRGTDTQYF
TGTGCCAGCAGTGAACTAGCGGGGAGGGGCACAGATACGCAGTATTTT
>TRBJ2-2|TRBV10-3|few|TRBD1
CAISDRQGANTGELFF
TGTGCCATCAGTGATAGGCAGGGGGCGAACACCGGGGAGCTGTTTTTT
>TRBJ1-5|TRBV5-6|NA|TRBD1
CASSLGDRGNQPQHF
TGTGCCAGCAGCTTGGGGGACAGGGGGAATCAGCCCCAGCATTTT
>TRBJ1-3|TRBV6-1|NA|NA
CASSEWFGPGNTIYF
TGTGCCAGCAGTGAATGGTTTGGGCCTGGAAACACCATATATTTT
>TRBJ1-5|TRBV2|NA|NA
CASSKGLHQPQHF
TGTGCCAGCAGCAAGGGGCTACATCAGCCCCAGCATTTT
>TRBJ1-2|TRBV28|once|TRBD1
CASSSIGQGDGYTF
TGTGCCAGCAGTTCAATAGGACAGGGAGACGGCTACACCTTC
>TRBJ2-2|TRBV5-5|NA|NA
CASSLISTNTGELFF
TGTGCCAGCAGCTTAATATCAACGAACACCGGGGAGCTGTTTTTT
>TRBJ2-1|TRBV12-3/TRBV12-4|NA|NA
CASSSHSVGEQFF
TGTGCCAGCAGTTCCCACTCGGTCGGGGAGCAGTTCTTC
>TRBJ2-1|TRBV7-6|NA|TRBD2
CASSPGTSGEPSYNEQFF
TGTGCCAGCAGCCCCGGGACTAGCGGGGAACCCTCCTACAATGAGCAGTTCTTC
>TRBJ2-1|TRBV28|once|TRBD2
CASSTLRGGRWNEQFF
TGTGCCAGCAGTACCTTGCGGGGGGGCCGATGGAATGAGCAGTTCTTC
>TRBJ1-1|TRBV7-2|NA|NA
CASSLAGGVTEAFF
TGTGCCAGCAGCTTAGCAGGGGGTGTCACTGAAGCTTTCTTT
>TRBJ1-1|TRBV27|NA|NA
CASRSRDMNTEAFF
TGTGCCAGCAGGTCCCGGGACATGAACACTGAAGCTTTCTTT
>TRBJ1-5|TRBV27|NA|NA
CASRTANNQPQHF
TGTGCCAGTAGGACAGCAAATAATCAGCCCCAGCATTTT
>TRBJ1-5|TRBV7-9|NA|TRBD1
CASSPGTENQPQHF
TGTGCCAGCAGCCCCGGGACAGAGAATCAGCCCCAGCATTTT
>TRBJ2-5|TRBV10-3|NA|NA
CAISDVSGTQYF
TGTGCCATCAGTGATGTTTCGGGGACCCAGTACTTC
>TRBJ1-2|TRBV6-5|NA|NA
CASRTGYGYTF
TGTGCCAGCAGGACGGGCTATGGCTACACCTTC